This TCR beta chain was sequenced in a study of T cell responses to AZD1222 COVID-19 vaccine. About the study: Pooling was applied to second doses at about 4 or about 12 weeks.

CDR3 length: 16 residues. Between the trimmed V and J ends, which lost 5 bases and 1 base, there was a span of 15 bases. Germline V gives CDR1 SEHNR, CDR2 FQNEAQ (reference sequence). General observations from the study: Just a handful of AZD1222 recipients were seropositive at baseline. In the spike-specific TCR repertoire, nearly half reportedly target unmutated variant regions. It was only after the peak T cell response that any repertoires were sampled.

This clone was detected a few times. What it binds is unknown. TCRdb keeps only in-frame clones here, not all; method: immunoSEQ multiplex PCR. The sample shows about 93,000 clones, 80% to 90% of them seen only once. This receptor was obtained from an adult in good health. The V and J genes are TRBV7-9 and TRBJ2-1; TRBD1 might be the D (6 bases). The material sequenced was peripheral blood, taken on day 0 of AZD1222 vaccination. The CDR3 DNA reads TGTGCCAGCAGCCCCCTCAGGGGTGGATCCTACAATGAGCAGTTCTTC. Protein product: CASSPLRGGSYNEQFF.